These 16 T cell receptor beta chains were all obtained from the same sample, sequenced in a study of T cell changes during pregnancy in multiple sclerosis (dated by TCRdb to between 2018 and 2021). The library was made by the immunoSEQ multiplex PCR assay. TCRdb re-hosts the immuneACCESS table, in-frame sequences only. Its copies lack some clones; in the studies checked, an unresolved V gene accounts for under half of them, and the cause for the rest is not known. The sample yields about 61,000 clones; over 85% were counted once. About 2.6% of the sample rests with the top ten. Here the sequenced sample was CD8+ T cells from peripheral blood mononuclear cells, taken in the third trimester of pregnancy. Source of these receptors: a female donor with multiple sclerosis, enrolled in a pregnancy study.

This chain connects TRBV5-1 to TRBJ2-1; TRBD2 agrees at 7 bases. The CDR3 sequence is 16 residues long. CDR1 is SGHRS, CDR2 YFSETQ, per germline. The J segment lost 1 base and the V segment lost 0 bases, leaving 4 bases of the junction unmatched. The CDR3 DNA reads TGCGCCAGCAGCTTGGGGGCTAGCGGTTCCTACAATGAGCAGTTCTTC. It translates to CASSLGASGSYNEQFF. Variable domain in full (rest from reference TRBV5-1 and TRBJ2-1): KAGVTQTPRYLIKTRGQQVTLSCSPISGHRSVSWYQQTPGQGLQFLFEYFSETQRNKGNFPGRFSGRQFSNSRSEMNVSTLELGDSALYLCASSLGASGSYNEQFFGPGTRLTVL.

V usage is TRBV27 and J usage is TRBJ1-2; unclear D gene. V shed 10 bases and J shed 8 bases, with 14 bases lying between them. Germline assignment: CDR1 MNHEY and CDR2 SMNVEV (reference sequence). This CDR3 has 11 residues. As DNA, the CDR3 is TGTGCCACCATGGAGGGCGGCGGCTACACCTTC. Protein sequence: CATMEGGGYTF.

The table lists this clone with a few counts. This rearrangement joins TRBV9 to TRBJ2-1, with a weak D call TRBD1 (6 bases). The CDR3 consists of 12 residues. Germline CDR1 and CDR2: SGDLS and YYNGEE. V was cut by 2 bases and J by 8 bases, with 8 bases left in between. This CDR3 reads CASSVEGDEQFF. For the CDR3, the DNA is TGTGCCAGCAGCGTCGAGGGGGATGAGCAGTTCTTC.

This clone is a singleton in its sample. The chain links TRBV11-2 to TRBJ2-7; 8 bases fit TRBD1. There are 16 residues in the CDR3. V was clipped by 4 bases and J by 0 bases; unmatched bases: 8. From germline, CDR1 is SGHAT and CDR2 FQNNGV. CDR3 amino acids: CASSSHRDRLSYEQYF. DNA of the CDR3: TGTGCCAGCAGCTCGCATCGGGACAGGCTCTCCTACGAGCAGTACTTC.

V usage is TRBV7-6 and J usage is TRBJ1-1; TRBD1 agrees at 7 bases. This CDR3 is 17 amino acids long. The trim removed 2 bases at V and 1 base at J, leaving 10 bases unmatched. CDR1 and CDR2 from the germline V gene are SGHVS and FNYEAQ. CDR3 region: CASSLPVGRGENTEAFF. CDR3 nucleotide sequence: TGTGCCAGCAGCTTACCGGTGGGCAGGGGGGAGAACACTGAAGCTTTCTTT. The variable domain in full, completed from reference TRBV7-6 and TRBJ1-1, reads GAGVSQSPRYKVTKRGQDVALRCDPISGHVSLYWYRQALGQGPEFLTYFNYEAQQDKSGLPNDRFSAERPEGSISTLTIQRTEQRDSAMYRCASSLPVGRGENTEAFFGQGTRLTVV.

V is TRBV7-9 and J is TRBJ2-5; TRBD2 matches 7 bases. V was pared by 7 bases and J by 2 bases, with 16 bases of the junction left unmatched. The CDR3 has 17 amino acids. Germline V CDR1 and CDR2: SEHNR, FQNEAQ (reference sequence). CDR3 residues: CASTLGHEGREQETQYF. In nucleotides, the CDR3 is TGTGCCAGCACCTTGGGTCATGAGGGGAGGGAACAAGAGACCCAGTACTTC.

This sequence joins TRBV2 and TRBJ2-1; D unresolved. This CDR3 comprises 15 residues. V shed 6 bases and J shed 4 bases, with 16 bases lying between them. The germline V gene has CDR1 SNHLY and CDR2 FYNNEI. The CDR3 DNA reads as TGTGCCAGCAGGCTGGCAGCAGCGACTTACAATGAGCAGTTCTTC. Amino acids: CASRLAAATYNEQFF.

The rearrangement links TRBV7-8 to TRBJ1-5; the D gene is possibly TRBD1 (6 bases). From germline, CDR1 is SGHVS and CDR2 FQNEAQ. Trimming left V 5 bases short and J 2 bases short, with 10 bases between. CDR3 size: 14 residues. The CDR3, as DNA: TGTGCCAGCAGCGGGGGGGCAGGCAATCAGCCCCAGCATTTT. As protein: CASSGGAGNQPQHF.

The V call is TRBV7-9, the J call TRBJ2-1; a weak D match, TRBD1 (6 bases). The germline V gene encodes CDR1 SEHNR and CDR2 FQNEAQ (reference sequence). V gave up 5 bases and J gave up 10 bases, with 12 bases separating them. This CDR3 spans 12 amino acids. CDR3 sequence (DNA): TGTGCCAGCAGCGTTCTGGGGACAGAGCAGTTCTTC. Encoded protein: CASSVLGTEQFF. The whole variable domain, filled in from reference TRBV7-9 and TRBJ2-1, reads DTGVSQNPRHKITKRGQNVTFRCDPISEHNRLYWYRQTLGQGPEFLTYFQNEAQLEKSRLLSDRFSAERPKGSFSTLEIQRTEQGDSAMYLCASSVLGTEQFFGPGTRLTVL.

In its sample, this clone was seen once. V gene TRBV5-4 combines with J gene TRBJ2-2; D perhaps matches TRBD2 (7 bases). CDR3 length: 16 residues. Deletions cut 5 bases from V and 0 bases from J, with 14 bases between. Germline V gene lookup returns CDR1 SGHNT and CDR2 YYREEE (reference sequence). The CDR3 DNA sequence: TGTGCCAGCAGTAAAGGGGGGGGAACGAACACCGGGGAGCTGTTTTTT. Translating it yields CASSKGGGTNTGELFF.

This clone came up a few times. The chain employs TRBV30 and TRBJ1-1; D unresolved. The CDR3 has 12 residues. V was pared by 3 bases and J by 6 bases, with 11 bases between. CDR1 is GTSNPN and CDR2 is SVGIG in the germline V gene (reference sequence). The chain's CDR3 is CAWRALLAEAFF. The CDR3 DNA reads as TGTGCCTGGAGGGCACTATTGGCTGAAGCTTTCTTT.

The CDR3 region has the DNA TGTGCCAGCAGCCGGGATCACGGGGGCCAAGAGACCCAGTACTTC. Translated, it gives CASSRDHGGQETQYF. The rearrangement uses TRBV28 and TRBJ2-5; maybe TRBD2 (6 bases). V was pared by 6 bases and J by 1 base, with 15 bases between. The V gene's germline CDR1 is MDHEN and CDR2 SYDVKM. The CDR3 has 15 amino acids.

This rearrangement joins TRBV18 to TRBJ1-2; 9 bases line up with TRBD1. CDR3 size: 14 residues. Losses at the gene ends were 4 bases for V and 3 bases for J; bases not matched to a gene: 3. Germline V gives CDR1 KGHSH, CDR2 LQKENI. CDR3 bases: TGTGCCAGCTCACGGACAGGGGAGGACTATGGCTACACCTTC. Translating it yields CASSRTGEDYGYTF.

This rearrangement joins TRBV7-9 to TRBJ2-1; possible D gene TRBD1, 7 bases. This CDR3 is built from 14 residues. V was shortened by 6 bases and J by 10 bases, with 19 bases between the two germline ends. Germline assignment: CDR1 SEHNR and CDR2 FQNEAQ (reference sequence). The CDR3: CASRQGDSGVEQFF. Here the CDR3 DNA reads TGTGCCAGCAGGCAGGGGGACTCTGGCGTGGAGCAGTTCTTC.

The J gene is TRBJ2-7, the V gene TRBV6-5; D gene ambiguous. Germline V CDR1 and CDR2: MNHEY, SVGAGI. The CDR3 length is 13 residues. Trimming removed 4 bases from V and 3 bases from J, with 10 bases in between. The CDR3 bases are TGTGCCAGCAGTTCCGGCAGGAACTACGAGCAGTACTTC. Translated, it gives CASSSGRNYEQYF.

The rearrangement links TRBV7-9 to TRBJ1-5, with D possibly TRBD1 on 6 matching bases. CDR1 is SEHNR and CDR2 is FQNEAQ in the germline V gene (reference sequence). CDR3 length: 15 amino acids. V was shortened by 1 base and J by 1 base, with 8 bases between the two germline ends. The CDR3 DNA is TGTGCCAGCAGCTTAGGGACAGTCAGCAATCAGCCCCAGCATTTT. Protein sequence: CASSLGTVSNQPQHF.